The rows below give T cell receptor beta chains drawn from one sample of a study of blood T cell repertoires in COVID-19. The assay was immunoSEQ multiplex PCR, and TCRdb's table has in-frame clones only and misses some. The profile shows more than 250,000 clones, around 86% of them singletons. Input material: peripheral blood. These receptors were taken from a young man with active or convalescent COVID-19. Both conserved end residues are trimmed from each CDR3.

TRBV14 ASSQTGGSPFH
TRBV7-6 ASSLERGLSFSGNTIY
TRBV28 ASRDRSGNEKLF
TRBV29-1 SVPDMTEAF
TRBV6-2/TRBV6-3 ASSSGYGYT
TRBV7-2 ASSLDSGGVGELF
TRBV28 ASSLDAPDSYGYT
TRBV18 ASSGSSSGNTIY
TRBV6-5 ASRDSSYNSPLH
TRBV28 ASRRQLQETQY
TRBV5-1 ASSYGQGNTIY
TRBV27 ASAGDRGLGTQH
TRBV15 ATGAGNTIY
TRBV19 ASGPGQGANYGYT
TRBV27 ASSEGGPYSNQPQH
TRBV5-5 ASSPSNEQF
TRBV15 ATSRSTSGYNEQF
TRBV7-3 ASSSSDRDKQY
TRBV7-8 ASSPGSSGRYEQY
TRBV18 ASSPSSAGTFSTDTQY
TRBV27 ASSFFGGDTQY
TRBV5-1 ASSLAGRGNQPQH